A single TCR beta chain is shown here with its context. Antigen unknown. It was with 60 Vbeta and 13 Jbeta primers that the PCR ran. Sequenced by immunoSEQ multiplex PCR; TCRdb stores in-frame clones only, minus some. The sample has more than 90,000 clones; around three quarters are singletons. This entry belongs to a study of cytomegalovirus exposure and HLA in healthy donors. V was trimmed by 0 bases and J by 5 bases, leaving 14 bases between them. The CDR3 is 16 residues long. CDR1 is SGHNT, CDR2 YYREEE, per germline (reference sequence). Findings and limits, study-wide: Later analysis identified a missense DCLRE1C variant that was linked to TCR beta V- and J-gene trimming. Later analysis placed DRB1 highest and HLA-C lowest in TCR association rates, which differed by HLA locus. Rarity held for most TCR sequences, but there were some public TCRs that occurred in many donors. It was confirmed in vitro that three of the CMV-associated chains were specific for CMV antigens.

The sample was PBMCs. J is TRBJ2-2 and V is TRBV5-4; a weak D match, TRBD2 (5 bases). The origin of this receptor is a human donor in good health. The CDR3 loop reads CASSLVSLADTGELFF. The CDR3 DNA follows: TGTGCCAGCAGCTTGGTATCGCTAGCAGATACCGGGGAGCTGTTTTTT.